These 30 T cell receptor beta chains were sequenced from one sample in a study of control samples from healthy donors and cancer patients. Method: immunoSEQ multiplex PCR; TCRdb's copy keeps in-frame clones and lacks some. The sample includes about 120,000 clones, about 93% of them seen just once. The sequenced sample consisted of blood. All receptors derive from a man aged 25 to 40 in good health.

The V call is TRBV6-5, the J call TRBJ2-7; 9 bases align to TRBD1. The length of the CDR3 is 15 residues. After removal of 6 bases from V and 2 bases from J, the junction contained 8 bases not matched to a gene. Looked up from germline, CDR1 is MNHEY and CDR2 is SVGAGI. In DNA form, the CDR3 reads TGTGCCAGCAGCCCCGGACAGGGGAACACCTACGAGCAGTACGTC. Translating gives CASSPGQGNTYEQYV.

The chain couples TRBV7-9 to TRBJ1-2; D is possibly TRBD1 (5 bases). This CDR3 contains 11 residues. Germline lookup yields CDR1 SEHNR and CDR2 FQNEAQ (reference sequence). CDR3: CVTGASYGYTF. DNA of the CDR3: TGTGTTACTGGGGCAAGCTATGGCTACACCTTC.

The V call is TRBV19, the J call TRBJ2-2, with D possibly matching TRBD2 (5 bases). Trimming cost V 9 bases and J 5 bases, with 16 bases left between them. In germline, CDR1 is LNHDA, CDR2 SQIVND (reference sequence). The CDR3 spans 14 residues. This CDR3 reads CASLTRAGTGELFF. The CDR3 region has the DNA TGTGCCAGCCTTACGAGGGCCGGGACCGGGGAGCTGTTTTTT.

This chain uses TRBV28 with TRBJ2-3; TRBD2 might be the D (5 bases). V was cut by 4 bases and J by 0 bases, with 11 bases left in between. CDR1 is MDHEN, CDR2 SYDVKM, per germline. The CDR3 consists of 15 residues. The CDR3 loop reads CASSSKWTSTDTQYF. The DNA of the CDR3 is TGTGCCAGCAGTTCCAAATGGACTAGCACAGATACGCAGTATTTT.

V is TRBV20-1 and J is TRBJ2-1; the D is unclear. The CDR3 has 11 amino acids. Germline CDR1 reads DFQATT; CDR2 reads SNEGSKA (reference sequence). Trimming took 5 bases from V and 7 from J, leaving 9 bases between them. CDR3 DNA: TGCAGTGCTCAGACGGGTAATGAGCAGTTCTTC. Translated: CSAQTGNEQFF.

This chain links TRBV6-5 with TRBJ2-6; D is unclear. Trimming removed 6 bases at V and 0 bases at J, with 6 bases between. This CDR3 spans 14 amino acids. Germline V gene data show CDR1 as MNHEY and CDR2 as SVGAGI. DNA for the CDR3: TGTGCCAGCAGGAGTAGCTCTGGGGCCAACGTCCTGACTTTC. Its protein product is CASRSSSGANVLTF.

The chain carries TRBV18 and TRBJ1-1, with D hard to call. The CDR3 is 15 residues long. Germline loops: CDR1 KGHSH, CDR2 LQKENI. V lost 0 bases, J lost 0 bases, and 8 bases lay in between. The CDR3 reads CASSPPKVLNTEAFF. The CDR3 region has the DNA TGTGCCAGCTCACCACCGAAAGTACTGAACACTGAAGCTTTCTTT.

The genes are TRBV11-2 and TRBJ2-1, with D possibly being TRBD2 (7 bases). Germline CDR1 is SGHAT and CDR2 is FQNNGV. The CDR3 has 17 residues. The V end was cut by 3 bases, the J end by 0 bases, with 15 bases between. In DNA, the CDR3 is TGTGCCAGCAGCTTTGGAGGGGGGGGTTTCTCCTACAATGAGCAGTTCTTC. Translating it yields CASSFGGGGFSYNEQFF. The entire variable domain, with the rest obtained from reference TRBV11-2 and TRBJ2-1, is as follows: EAGVAQSPRYKIIEKRQSVAFWCNPISGHATLYWYQQILGQGPKLLIQFQNNGVVDDSQLPKDRFSAERLKGVDSTLKIQPAKLEDSAVYLCASSFGGGGFSYNEQFFGPGTRLTVL.

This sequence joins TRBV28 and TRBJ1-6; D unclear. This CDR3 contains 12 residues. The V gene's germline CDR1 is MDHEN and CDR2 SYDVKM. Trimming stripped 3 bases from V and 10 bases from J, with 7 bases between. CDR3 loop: CASSFPGSPLHF. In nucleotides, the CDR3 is TGTGCCAGCAGTTTTCCGGGATCACCCCTCCACTTT.

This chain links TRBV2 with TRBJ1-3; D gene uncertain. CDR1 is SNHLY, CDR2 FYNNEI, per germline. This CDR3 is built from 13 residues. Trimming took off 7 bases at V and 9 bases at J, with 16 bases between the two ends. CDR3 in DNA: TGTGCCAGCAAAGGCTTCGCCCAGGTCACCATATATTTT. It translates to CASKGFAQVTIYF. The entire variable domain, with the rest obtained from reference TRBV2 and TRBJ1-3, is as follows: EPEVTQTPSHQVTQMGQEVILRCVPISNHLYFYWYRQILGQKVEFLVSFYNNEISEKSEIFDDQFSVERPDGSNFTLKIRSTKLEDSAMYFCASKGFAQVTIYFGEGSWLTVV.

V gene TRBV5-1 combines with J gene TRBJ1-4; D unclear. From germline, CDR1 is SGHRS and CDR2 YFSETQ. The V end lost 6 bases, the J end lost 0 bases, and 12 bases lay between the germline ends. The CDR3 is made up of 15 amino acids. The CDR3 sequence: CASTLSQPTNEKLFF. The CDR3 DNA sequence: TGCGCCAGCACCCTATCACAGCCAACTAATGAAAAACTGTTTTTT.

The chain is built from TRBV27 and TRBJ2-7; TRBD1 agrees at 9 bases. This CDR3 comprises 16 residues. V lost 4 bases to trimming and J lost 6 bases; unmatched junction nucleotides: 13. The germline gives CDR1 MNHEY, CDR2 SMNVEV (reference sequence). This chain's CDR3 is CASSSPPGQGDLEQYF. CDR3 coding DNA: TGTGCCAGCAGTTCGCCTCCGGGACAGGGTGACCTCGAGCAGTACTTC.

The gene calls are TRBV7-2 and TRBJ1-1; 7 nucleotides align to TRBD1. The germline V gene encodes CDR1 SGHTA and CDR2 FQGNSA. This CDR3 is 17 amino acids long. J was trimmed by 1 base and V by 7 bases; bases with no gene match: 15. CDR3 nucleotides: TGTGCCAGCACCTCTTGGAGCCAGGGGGGGAGGAACACTGAAGCTTTCTTT. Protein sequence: CASTSWSQGGRNTEAFF.

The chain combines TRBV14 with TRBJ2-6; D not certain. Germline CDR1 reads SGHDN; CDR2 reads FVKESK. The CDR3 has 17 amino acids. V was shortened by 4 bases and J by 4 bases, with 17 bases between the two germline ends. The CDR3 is CASSLQSLWRGANVLTF. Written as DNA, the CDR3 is TGTGCCAGCAGCCTCCAAAGTCTATGGAGAGGGGCCAACGTCCTGACTTTC.

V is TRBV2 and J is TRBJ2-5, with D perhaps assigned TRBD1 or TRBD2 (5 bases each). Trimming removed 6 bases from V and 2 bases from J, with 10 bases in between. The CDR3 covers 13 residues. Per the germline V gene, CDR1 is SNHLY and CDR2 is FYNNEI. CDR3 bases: TGTGCCAGCAGACGGGACCAACAAGAGACCCAGTACTTC. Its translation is CASRRDQQETQYF.

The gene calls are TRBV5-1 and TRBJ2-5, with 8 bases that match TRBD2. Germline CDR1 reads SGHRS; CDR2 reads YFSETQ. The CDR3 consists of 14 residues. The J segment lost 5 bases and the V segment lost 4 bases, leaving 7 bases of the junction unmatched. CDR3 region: CASSRGAGGETQYF. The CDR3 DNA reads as TGCGCCAGCAGCCGAGGGGCGGGGGGCGAGACCCAGTACTTC.

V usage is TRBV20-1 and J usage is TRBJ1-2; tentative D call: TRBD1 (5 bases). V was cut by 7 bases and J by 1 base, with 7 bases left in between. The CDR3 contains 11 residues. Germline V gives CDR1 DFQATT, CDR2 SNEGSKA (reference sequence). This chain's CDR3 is CSGQINYGYTF. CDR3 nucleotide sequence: TGCAGTGGACAGATTAACTATGGCTACACCTTC.

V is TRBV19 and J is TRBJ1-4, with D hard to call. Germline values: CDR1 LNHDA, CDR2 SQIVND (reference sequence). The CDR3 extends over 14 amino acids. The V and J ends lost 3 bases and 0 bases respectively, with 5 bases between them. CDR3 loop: CASSISPTNEKLFF. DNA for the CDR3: TGTGCCAGTAGTATTAGCCCAACTAATGAAAAACTGTTTTTT.

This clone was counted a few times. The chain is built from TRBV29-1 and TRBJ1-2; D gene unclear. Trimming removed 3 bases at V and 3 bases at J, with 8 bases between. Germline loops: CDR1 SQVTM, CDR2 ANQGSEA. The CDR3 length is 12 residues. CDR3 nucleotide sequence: TGCAGCGTTGATACGGGGTACTATGGCTACACCTTC. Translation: CSVDTGYYGYTF.

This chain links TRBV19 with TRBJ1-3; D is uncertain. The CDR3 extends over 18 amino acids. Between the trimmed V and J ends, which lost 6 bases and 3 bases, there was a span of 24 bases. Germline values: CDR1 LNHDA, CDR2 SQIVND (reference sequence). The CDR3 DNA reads TGTGCCAGTAGCCCCCCTCACGGTAGGCGCTTGCTTGGAAACACCATATATTTT. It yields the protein CASSPPHGRRLLGNTIYF.

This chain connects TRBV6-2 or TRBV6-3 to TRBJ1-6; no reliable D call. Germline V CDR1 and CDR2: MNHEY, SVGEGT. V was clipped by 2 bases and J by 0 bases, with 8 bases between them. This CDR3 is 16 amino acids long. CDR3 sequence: CASSYVGPSYNSPLHF. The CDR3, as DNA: TGTGCCAGCAGTTACGTCGGCCCCTCCTATAATTCACCCCTCCACTTT.

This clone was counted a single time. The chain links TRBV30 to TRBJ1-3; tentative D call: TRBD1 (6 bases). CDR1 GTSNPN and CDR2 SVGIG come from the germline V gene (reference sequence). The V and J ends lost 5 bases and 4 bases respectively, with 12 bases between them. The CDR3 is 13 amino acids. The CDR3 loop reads CAWEGGQGNTIYF. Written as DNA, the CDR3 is TGTGCCTGGGAGGGGGGGCAAGGAAACACCATATATTTT.

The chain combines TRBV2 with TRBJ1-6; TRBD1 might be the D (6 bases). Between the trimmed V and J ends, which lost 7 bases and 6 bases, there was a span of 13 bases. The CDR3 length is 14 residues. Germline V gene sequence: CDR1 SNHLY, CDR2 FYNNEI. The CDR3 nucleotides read TGTGCCAGCACTTCCTTGGACAGTAATTCACCCCTCCACTTT. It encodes CASTSLDSNSPLHF.

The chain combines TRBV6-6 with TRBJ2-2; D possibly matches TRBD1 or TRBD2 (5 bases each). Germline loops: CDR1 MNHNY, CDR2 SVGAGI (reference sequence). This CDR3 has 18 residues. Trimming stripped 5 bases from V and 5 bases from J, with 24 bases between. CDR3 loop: CASSRSIPGMSGTGELFF. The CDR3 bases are TGTGCCAGCAGTCGATCAATCCCCGGGATGTCAGGGACCGGGGAGCTGTTTTTT.

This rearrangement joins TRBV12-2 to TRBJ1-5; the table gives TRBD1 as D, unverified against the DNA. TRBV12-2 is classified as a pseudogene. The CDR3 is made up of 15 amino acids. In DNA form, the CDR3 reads TGTGCAAGTCGCTCGGAACAGGGCCGGAATCAGCCCCAGCATTTT. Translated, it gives CASRSEQGRNQPQHF.

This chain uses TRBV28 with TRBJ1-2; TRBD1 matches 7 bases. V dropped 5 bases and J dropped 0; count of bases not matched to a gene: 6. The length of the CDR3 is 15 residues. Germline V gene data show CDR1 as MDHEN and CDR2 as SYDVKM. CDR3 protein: CASSIPGQPNYGYTF. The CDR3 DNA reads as TGTGCCAGCAGTATTCCGGGACAGCCTAACTATGGCTACACCTTC.

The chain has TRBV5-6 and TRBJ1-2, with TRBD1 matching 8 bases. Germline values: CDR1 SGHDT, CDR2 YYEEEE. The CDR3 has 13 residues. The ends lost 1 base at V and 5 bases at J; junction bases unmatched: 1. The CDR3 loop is CASSLRTGYGYTF. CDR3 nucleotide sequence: TGTGCCAGCAGCTTGCGGACAGGGTATGGCTACACCTTC.

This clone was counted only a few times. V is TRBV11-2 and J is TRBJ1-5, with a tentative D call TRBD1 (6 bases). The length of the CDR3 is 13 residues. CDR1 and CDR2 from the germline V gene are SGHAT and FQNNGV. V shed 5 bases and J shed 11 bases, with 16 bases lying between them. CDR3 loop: CASSGGQGRTQHF. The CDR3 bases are TGTGCCAGCAGCGGAGGGCAGGGGCGGACCCAGCATTTT.

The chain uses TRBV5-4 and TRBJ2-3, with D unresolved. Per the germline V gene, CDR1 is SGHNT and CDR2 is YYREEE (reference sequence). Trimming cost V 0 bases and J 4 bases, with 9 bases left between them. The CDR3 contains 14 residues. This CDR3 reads CASSLDGIPDTQYF. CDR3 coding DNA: TGTGCCAGCAGCTTGGATGGGATTCCAGATACGCAGTATTTT.

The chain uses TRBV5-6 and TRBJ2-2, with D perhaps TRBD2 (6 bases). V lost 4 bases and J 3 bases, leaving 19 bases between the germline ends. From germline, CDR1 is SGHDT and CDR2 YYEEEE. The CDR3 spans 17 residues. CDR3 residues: CASSLATGQFYTGELFF. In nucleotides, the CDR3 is TGTGCCAGCAGCCTAGCGACGGGGCAGTTTTACACCGGGGAGCTGTTTTTT. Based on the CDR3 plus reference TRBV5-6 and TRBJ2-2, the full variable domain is DAGVTQSPTHLIKTRGQQVTLRCSPKSGHDTVSWYQQALGQGPQFIFQYYEEEERQRGNFPDRFSGHQFPNYSSELNVNALLLGDSALYLCASSLATGQFYTGELFFGEGSRLTVL.